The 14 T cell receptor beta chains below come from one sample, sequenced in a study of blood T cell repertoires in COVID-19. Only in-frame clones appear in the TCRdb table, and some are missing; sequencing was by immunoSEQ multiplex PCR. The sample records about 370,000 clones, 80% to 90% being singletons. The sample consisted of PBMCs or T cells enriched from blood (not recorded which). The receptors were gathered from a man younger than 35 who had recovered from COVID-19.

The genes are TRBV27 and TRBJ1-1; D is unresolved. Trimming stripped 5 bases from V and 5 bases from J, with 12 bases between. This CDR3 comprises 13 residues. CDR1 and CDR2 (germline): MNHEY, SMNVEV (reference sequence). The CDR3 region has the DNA TGTGCCAGCAGTAGCAAAGCAGGTACTGAAGCTTTCTTT. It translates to CASSSKAGTEAFF.

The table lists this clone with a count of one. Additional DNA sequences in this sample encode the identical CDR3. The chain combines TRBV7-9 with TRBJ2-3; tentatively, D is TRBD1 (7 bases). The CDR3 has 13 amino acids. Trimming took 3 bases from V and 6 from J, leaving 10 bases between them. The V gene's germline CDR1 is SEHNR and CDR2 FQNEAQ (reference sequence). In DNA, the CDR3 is TGTGCCAGCAGCTTTTCAGGGGGGGATACGCAGTATTTT. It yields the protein CASSFSGGDTQYF.

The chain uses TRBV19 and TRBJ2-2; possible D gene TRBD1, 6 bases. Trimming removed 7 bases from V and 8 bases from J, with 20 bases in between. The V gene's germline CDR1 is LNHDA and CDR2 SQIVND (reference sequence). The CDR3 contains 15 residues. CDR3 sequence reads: CASTLGNRARGELFF. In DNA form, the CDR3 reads TGTGCCAGTACCCTAGGGAACAGGGCCAGGGGGGAGCTGTTTTTT. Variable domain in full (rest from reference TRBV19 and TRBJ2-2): DGGITQSPKYLFRKEGQNVTLSCEQNLNHDAMYWYRQDPGQGLRLIYYSQIVNDFQKGDIAEGYSVSREKKESFPLTVTSAQKNPTAFYLCASTLGNRARGELFFGEGSRLTVL.

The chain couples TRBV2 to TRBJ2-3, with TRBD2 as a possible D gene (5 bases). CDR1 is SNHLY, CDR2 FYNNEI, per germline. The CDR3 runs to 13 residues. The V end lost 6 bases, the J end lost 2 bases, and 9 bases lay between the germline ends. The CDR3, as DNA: TGTGCCAGCAGCCAAGACTACACAGATACGCAGTATTTT. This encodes CASSQDYTDTQYF. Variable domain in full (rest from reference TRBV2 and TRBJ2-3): EPEVTQTPSHQVTQMGQEVILRCVPISNHLYFYWYRQILGQKVEFLVSFYNNEISEKSEIFDDQFSVERPDGSNFTLKIRSTKLEDSAMYFCASSQDYTDTQYFGPGTRLTVL.

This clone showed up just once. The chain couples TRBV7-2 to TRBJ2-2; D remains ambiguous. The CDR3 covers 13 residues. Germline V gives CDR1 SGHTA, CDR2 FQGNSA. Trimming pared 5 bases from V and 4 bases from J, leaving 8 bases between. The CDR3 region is CASSPQITGELFF. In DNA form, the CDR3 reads TGTGCCAGCAGCCCCCAGATCACCGGGGAGCTGTTTTTT.

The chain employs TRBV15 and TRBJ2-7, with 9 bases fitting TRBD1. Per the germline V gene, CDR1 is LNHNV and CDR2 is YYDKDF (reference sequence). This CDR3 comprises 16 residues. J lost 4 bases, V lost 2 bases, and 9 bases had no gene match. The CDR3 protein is CATSRIRDRVVYEQYF. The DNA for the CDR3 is TGTGCCACCAGCAGAATCCGGGACAGGGTAGTGTACGAGCAGTACTTC.

The CDR3 sequence: CASSYGFDPGWGNQPQHF. In DNA, the CDR3 is TGTGCCAGCAGTTACGGGTTTGATCCGGGATGGGGCAATCAGCCCCAGCATTTT. The rearrangement links TRBV6-2 or TRBV6-3 to TRBJ1-5, with D unresolved. This CDR3 region has 18 residues. The germline V gene encodes CDR1 MNHEY and CDR2 SVGEGT. The V end lost 2 bases, the J end lost 2 bases, and 19 bases lay between the germline ends.

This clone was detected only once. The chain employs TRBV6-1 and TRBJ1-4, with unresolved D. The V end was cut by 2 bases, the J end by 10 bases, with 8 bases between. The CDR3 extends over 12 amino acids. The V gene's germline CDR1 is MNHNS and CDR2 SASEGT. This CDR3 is CASSEPGRKLFF. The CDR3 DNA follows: TGTGCCAGCAGTGAACCGGGTCGAAAACTGTTTTTT.

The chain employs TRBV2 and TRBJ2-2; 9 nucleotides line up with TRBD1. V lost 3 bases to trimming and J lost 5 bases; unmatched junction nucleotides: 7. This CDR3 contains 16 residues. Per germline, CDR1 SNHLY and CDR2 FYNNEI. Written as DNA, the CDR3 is TGTGCCAGCAGTGACCTACAGGGGGCGCTTACCGGGGAGCTGTTTTTT. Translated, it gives CASSDLQGALTGELFF.

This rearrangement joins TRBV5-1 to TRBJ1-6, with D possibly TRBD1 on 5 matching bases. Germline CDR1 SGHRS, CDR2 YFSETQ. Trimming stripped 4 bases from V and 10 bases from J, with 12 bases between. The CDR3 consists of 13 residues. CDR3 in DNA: TGCGCCAGCAGCGATGCGGGGGTGTCACCCCTCCACTTT. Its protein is CASSDAGVSPLHF.

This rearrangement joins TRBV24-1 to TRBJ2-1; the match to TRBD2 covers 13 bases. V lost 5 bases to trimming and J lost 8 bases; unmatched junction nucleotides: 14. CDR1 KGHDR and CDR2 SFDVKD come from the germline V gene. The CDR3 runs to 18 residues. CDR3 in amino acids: CATSARTSGSKSSDEQFF. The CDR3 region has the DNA TGTGCCACCAGTGCCCGGACTAGCGGGAGCAAGTCGTCCGATGAGCAGTTCTTC.

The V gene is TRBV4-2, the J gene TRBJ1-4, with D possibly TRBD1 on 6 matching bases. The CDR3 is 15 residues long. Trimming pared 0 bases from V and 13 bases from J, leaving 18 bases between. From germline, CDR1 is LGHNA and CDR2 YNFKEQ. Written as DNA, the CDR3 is TGTGCCAGCAGCCAAGAGAACAGGGTAACGGTAGGACTGTTTTTT. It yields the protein CASSQENRVTVGLFF.

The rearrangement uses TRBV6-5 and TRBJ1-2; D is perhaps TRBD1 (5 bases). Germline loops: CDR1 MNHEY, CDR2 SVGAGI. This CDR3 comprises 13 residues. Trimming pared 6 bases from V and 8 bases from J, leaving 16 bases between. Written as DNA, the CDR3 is TGTGCCAGCAGGCGCCTTGGGAGGGACGGCTACACCTTC. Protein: CASRRLGRDGYTF.

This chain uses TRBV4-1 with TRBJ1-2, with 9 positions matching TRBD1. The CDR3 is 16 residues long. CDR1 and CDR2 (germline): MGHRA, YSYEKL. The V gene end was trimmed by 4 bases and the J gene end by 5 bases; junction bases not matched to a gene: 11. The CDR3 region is CASSLGQGLPGYGYTF. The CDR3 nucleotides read TGCGCCAGCAGCCTAGGACAGGGGCTCCCCGGATATGGCTACACCTTC.